This T cell receptor beta chain was found in a study of neurological immune-mediated disorders. TCRdb reprocessed the 5' RACE reads via MiXCR and lists one record per CDR3 protein. The sample lists about 65,000 distinct CDR3 sequences; around 4% were seen once. The table lists this clonotype with many counts. The CDR3 runs 14 residues. The germline V and J ends were trimmed by 3 bases and 2 bases, with 9 bases remaining between them. The chain is built from TRBV12-3 or TRBV12-4 and TRBJ2-3; possible D gene TRBD1, 6 bases. This sequence originates from a man between 50 and 59 years old with multiple sclerosis. Sequencing used PBMCs. The CDR3 DNA follows: TGTGCCAGCAGTTTTACAGGGAACACAGATACGCAGTATTTT. Amino acid sequence: CASSFTGNTDTQYF.